Sequencing of this TCR beta chain was carried out in a study of beta chain features in type 1 diabetes. General study points: TCRB CDR3 length was moderately but significantly reduced in all four CD4+ subsets of Type 1 diabetes patients.

The germline V gene encodes CDR1 SGHTA and CDR2 FQGNSA. Trimming took 2 bases from V and 4 from J; bases not matched to a gene: 7. There are 15 residues in the CDR3. The whole isolated RNA underwent reverse transcription, so sequencing captured expressed TCRB transcripts. Data came from immunoSEQ multiplex PCR; TCRdb stores just in-frame clones and leaves some out. The repertoire has 310,000 or so clones, roughly a tenth of them found once; the top ten carry around 1%. Notes on this clone: Its target is not known.

The rearrangement links TRBV7-2 to TRBJ2-5; 7 positions match TRBD2. This TCR derives from a man aged 30-40 years with type 1 diabetes. The sequenced sample consisted of central memory CD4+ T cells from blood. The CDR3 sequence: CASSLPASGGETQYF. In DNA, the CDR3 is TGTGCCAGCAGCTTACCCGCTAGCGGTGGAGAGACCCAGTACTTC.